This T cell receptor (beta chain) stems from a study of T cells after yellow fever vaccination. General observations from the study: Contamination of FACS-sorted repertoires by abundant clonotypes from the bulk population could occur. Among all clonotypes, a small share was observed in both CD4 and CD8 compartments. Weaker, the secondary response had a peak occurring faster, on day 5 versus 15.

The V gene's germline CDR1 is SGHTA and CDR2 FQGTGA. Unmatched junction bases numbered 9, after V lost 0 bases and J lost 5 bases. The CDR3 loop spans 16 amino acids. This clonotype was counted at least ten times. Its antigen is unidentified. The authors made TCR cDNA by 5'RACE template switching, adding a universal primer site and UMIs. TCRdb re-analysed the 5' RACE reads in MiXCR, keeping a single row per CDR3 protein. The sample yields a few hundred thousand distinct CDR3 sequences, approximately 4% seen once. Sequenced here: PBMCs, sampled 5 days after the yellow fever booster vaccination. The chain carries TRBV7-3 and TRBJ1-1; the match to TRBD1 covers 7 bases. This clonotype was sampled from a man younger than 35 who received the YFV17D yellow fever vaccine. CDR3 protein: CASSLTGGRGNTEAFF. The CDR3 bases are TGTGCCAGCAGCTTAACGGGGGGCAGGGGGAATACTGAAGCTTTCTTT.